This entry concerns a single T cell receptor (beta chain). The sample belongs to a study of blood T cell repertoires in COVID-19. Per the authors' pipeline: Reference gene primer amplification in the assay estimated nucleated cell counts. Data came from immunoSEQ multiplex PCR; TCRdb stores just in-frame clones and leaves some out. That table furnishes V, J and clone size, whereas the DNA furnished D and trimming. This table holds around 160,000 clones, around 86% found once. Sample: peripheral blood. The TCR originated in a man aged 18 to 35 with acute or convalescent COVID-19.

CDR3: CASSQQGERGYTF. In DNA, the CDR3 is TGTGCCAGCAGCCAACAGGGCGAAAGGGGCTACACCTTC. This rearrangement joins TRBV5-4 to TRBJ1-2, with D possibly TRBD1 on 6 matching bases. The CDR3 contains 13 residues. V was trimmed by 4 bases and J by 8 bases, leaving 15 bases between them. Germline V gene sequence: CDR1 SGHNT, CDR2 YYREEE (reference sequence).